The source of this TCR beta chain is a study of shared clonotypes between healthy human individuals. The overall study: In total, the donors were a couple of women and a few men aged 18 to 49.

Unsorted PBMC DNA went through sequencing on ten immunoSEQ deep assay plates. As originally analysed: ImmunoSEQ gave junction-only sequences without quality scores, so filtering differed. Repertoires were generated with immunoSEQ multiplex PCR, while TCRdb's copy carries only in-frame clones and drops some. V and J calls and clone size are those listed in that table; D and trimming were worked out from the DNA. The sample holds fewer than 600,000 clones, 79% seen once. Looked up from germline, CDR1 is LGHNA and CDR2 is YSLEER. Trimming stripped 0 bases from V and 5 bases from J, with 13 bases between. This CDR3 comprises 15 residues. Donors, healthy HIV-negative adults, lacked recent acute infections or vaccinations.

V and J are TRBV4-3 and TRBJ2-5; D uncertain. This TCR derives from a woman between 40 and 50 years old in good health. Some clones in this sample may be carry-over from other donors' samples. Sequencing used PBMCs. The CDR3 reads CASSQDVGFEETQYF. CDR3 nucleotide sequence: TGCGCCAGCAGCCAAGATGTTGGGTTCGAGGAGACCCAGTACTTC.